This T cell receptor beta chain was observed in a study of T cells in Graves' hyperthyroidism and ophthalmopathy. Study at large: Once the initial diagnosis was made, peripheral blood was obtained before any treatment.

The germline V and J ends were trimmed by 7 bases and 2 bases, with 15 bases remaining between them. The germline gives CDR1 MDHEN, CDR2 SYDVKM. The CDR3 runs to 15 residues. Graves' hyperthyroidism showing no ophthalmopathy progression within 18 months was considered stable. Uncontrolled infection, other autoimmune disease, pregnancy or lactation led to exclusion. The investigators amplified TCR beta CDR3 regions from RNA transcripts. The TCR CDR3 was amplified in a first-round RT-PCR using the HTBI primer set. TCRdb re-derived calls from the multiplex PCR reads in MiXCR, one entry per CDR3 protein. The sample has a few hundred thousand distinct CDR3 sequences, roughly 20% seen once; the top ten hold more than 20%. This clonotype was counted between two and nine times.

This TCR was recovered from a young man with Graves' hyperthyroidism. Sequenced material: blood. This rearrangement joins TRBV28 to TRBJ1-5; perhaps TRBD1 as D (6 bases). The CDR3 loop reads CASTKRTAGNQPQHF. In nucleotides, the CDR3 is TGTGCCAGCACAAAAAGGACAGCAGGCAATCAGCCCCAGCATTTT.